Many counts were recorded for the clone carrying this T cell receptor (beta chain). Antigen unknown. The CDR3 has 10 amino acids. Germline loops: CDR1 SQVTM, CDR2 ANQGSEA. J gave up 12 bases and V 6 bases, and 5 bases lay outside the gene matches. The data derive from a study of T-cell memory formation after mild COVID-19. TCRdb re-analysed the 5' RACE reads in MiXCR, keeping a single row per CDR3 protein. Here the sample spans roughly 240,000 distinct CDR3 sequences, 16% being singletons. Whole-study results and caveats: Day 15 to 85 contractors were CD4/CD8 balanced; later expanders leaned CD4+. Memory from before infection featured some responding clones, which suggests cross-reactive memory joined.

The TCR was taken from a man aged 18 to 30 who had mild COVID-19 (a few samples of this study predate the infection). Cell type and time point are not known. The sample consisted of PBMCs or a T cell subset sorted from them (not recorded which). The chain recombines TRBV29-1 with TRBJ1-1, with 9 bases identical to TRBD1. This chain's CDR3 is CSVGQGLTFF. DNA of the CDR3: TGCAGCGTCGGACAGGGGTTGACTTTCTTT.